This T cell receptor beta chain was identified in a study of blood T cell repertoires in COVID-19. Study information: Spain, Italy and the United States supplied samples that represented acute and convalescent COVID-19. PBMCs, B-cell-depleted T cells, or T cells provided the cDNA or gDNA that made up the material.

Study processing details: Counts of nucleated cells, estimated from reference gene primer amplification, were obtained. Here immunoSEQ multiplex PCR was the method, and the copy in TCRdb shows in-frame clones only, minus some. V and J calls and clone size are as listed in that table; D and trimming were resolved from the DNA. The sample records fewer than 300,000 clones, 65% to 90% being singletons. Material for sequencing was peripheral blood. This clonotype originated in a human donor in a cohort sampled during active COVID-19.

The CDR3 nucleotides are TGTGCCAGCAGCGTAGCGGGACCGGGACAGGGAGCACCAGATACGCAGTATTTT. This sequence encodes CASSVAGPGQGAPDTQYF. J is TRBJ2-3 and V is TRBV9; TRBD1 aligns across 9 bases. The V segment lost 0 bases and the J segment 4 bases; nucleotides outside the gene matches: 12. This CDR3 region has 18 residues. CDR1 and CDR2 from the germline V gene are SGDLS and YYNGEE.